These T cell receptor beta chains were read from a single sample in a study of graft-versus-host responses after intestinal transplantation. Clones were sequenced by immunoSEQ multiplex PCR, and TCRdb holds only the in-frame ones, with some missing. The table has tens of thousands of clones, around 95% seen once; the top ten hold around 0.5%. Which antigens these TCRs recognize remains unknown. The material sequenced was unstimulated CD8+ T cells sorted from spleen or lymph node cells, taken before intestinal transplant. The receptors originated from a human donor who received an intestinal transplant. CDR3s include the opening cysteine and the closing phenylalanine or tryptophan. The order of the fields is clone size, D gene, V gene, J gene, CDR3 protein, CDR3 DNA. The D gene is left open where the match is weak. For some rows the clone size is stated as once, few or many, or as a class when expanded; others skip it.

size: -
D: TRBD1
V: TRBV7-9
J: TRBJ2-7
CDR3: CASSSSTGLRDEQYF
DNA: TGTGCCAGCAGCTCCTCGACAGGGCTAAGGGACGAGCAGTACTTC

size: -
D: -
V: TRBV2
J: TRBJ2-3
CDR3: CALSGTVLSDTQYF
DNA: TGTGCCCTATCCGGGACTGTGTTGAGCGATACGCAGTATTTT

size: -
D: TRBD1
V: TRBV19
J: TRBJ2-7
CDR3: CASSIGDRSYEQYF
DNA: TGTGCCAGTAGTATAGGGGACAGGAGCTACGAGCAGTACTTC

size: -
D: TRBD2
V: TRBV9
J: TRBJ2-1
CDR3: CASSGLAGDGRSSYNEQFF
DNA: TGTGCCAGCAGCGGACTAGCGGGAGATGGGAGAAGCTCCTACAATGAGCAGTTCTTC

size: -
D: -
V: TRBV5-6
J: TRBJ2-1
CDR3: CASSLQGGSYNEQFF
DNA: TGTGCCAGCAGCTTGCAGGGGGGCTCCTACAATGAGCAGTTCTTC

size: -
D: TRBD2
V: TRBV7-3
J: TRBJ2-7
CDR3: CASSPGASGFYEQYF
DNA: TGTGCCAGCAGCCCCGGGGCTAGCGGCTTTTACGAGCAGTACTTC

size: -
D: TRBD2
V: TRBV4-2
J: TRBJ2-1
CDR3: CASSQGSTSGRSNEQFF
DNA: TGTGCCAGCAGCCAAGGGTCGACTAGCGGGAGGAGTAATGAGCAGTTCTTC

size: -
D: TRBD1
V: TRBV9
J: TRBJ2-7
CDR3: CASSVDGTGDYEQYF
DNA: TGTGCCAGCAGCGTAGATGGGACAGGGGACTACGAGCAGTACTTC

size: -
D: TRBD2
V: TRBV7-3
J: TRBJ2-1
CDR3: CASSSDPGLAGERGSYNEQFF
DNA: TGTGCCAGCAGCTCCGATCCGGGACTAGCGGGAGAAAGGGGCTCCTACAATGAGCAGTTCTTC

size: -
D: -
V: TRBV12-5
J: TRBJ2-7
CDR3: CASGSPRGQTYEQYF
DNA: TGTGCTAGTGGTTCCCCCCGGGGCCAGACCTACGAGCAGTACTTC

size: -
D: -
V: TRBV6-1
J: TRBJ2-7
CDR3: CASSVSGETEQYF
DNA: TGTGCCAGCAGTGTTTCAGGGGAGACCGAGCAGTACTTC

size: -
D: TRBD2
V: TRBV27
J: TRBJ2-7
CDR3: CASSPPGLVSEQYF
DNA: TGTGCCAGCAGTCCTCCGGGACTAGTCTCCGAGCAGTACTTC

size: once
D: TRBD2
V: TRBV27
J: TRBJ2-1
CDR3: CASSDRLAGGPIYNEQFF
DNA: TGTGCCAGCAGCGATCGACTAGCGGGAGGACCTATCTACAATGAGCAGTTCTTC

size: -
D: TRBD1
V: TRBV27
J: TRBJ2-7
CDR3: CASSFRTGELSYEQYF
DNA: TGTGCCAGCAGTTTTCGGACAGGCGAACTCTCCTACGAGCAGTACTTC

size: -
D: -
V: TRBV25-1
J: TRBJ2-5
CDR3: CASGRGETQYF
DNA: TGTGCCAGCGGCAGGGGAGAGACCCAGTACTTC

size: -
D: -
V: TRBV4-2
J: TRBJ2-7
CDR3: CASSQEPGDSGRITYEQYF
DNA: TGTGCCAGCAGCCAAGAACCGGGTGATAGCGGACGTATTACCTACGAGCAGTACTTC

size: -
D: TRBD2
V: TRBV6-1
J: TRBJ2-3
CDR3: CASSEVAGESDTQYF
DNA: TGTGCCAGCAGTGAAGTAGCGGGAGAGTCAGATACGCAGTATTTT

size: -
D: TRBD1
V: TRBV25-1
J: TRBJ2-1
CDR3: CASSGQGAGEQFF
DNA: TGTGCCAGCAGTGGACAGGGGGCCGGTGAGCAGTTCTTC

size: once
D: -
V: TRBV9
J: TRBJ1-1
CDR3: CASSVGSATEAFF
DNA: TGTGCCAGCAGCGTAGGATCGGCAACTGAAGCTTTCTTT

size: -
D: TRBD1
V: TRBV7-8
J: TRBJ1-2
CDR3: CASSRGQAYGYTF
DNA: TGTGCCAGCAGCCGAGGACAGGCCTATGGCTACACCTTC

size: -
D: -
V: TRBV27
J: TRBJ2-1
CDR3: CASSLAGYNEQFF
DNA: TGTGCCAGCAGTTTAGCAGGGTACAATGAGCAGTTCTTC

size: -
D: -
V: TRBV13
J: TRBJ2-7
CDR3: CASTPLRDEQYF
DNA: TGTGCCAGCACCCCCCTGAGGGACGAGCAGTACTTC

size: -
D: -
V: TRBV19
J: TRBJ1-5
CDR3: CASSIINLSNQPQHF
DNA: TGTGCCAGTAGTATCATCAACTTATCGAATCAGCCCCAGCATTTT

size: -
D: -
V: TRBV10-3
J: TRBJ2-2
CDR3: CAISEGGKRTGELFF
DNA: TGTGCCATCAGTGAAGGGGGAAAAAGAACCGGGGAGCTGTTTTTT

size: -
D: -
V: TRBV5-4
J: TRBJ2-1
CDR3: CASSGTNNEQFF
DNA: TGTGCCAGCAGCGGAACGAACAATGAGCAGTTCTTC

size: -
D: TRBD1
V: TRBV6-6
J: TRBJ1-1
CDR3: CASSWGQGASEAFF
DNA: TGTGCCAGCAGTTGGGGGCAGGGGGCTTCTGAAGCTTTCTTT

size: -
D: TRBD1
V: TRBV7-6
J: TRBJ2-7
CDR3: CASSLARGLSYEQYF
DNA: TGTGCCAGCAGCTTAGCAAGGGGGCTTTCCTACGAGCAGTACTTC